This record concerns one TCR beta chain sequence. Its target is not known. The data are from a study of blood T cells in healthy people across ages. Study-level points and caveats: Observed TCR beta diversity per million T cells went down as age went up. This fall followed a roughly linear course with age.

A second PCR of roughly 7 to 11 cycles used a sample-barcoded 5' primer and a J-beta primer mix. TCRdb analysed the 5' RACE reads with MiXCR anew, one entry per CDR3 protein. The data show 550,000 to 750,000 distinct CDR3 sequences, roughly 21% seen once. The CDR3 length is 14 residues. V was clipped by 1 base and J by 6 bases; unmatched bases: 4. The V and J genes are TRBV12-3 or TRBV12-4 and TRBJ1-1, with TRBD1 identical over 8 bases. The receptor comes from a man in his 70s in good health. Sequencing was done on a sample of blood. The CDR3 sequence: CASSLVRGLPEAFF. The CDR3 region has the DNA TGTGCCAGCAGTTTAGTCAGGGGGCTCCCTGAAGCTTTCTTT.